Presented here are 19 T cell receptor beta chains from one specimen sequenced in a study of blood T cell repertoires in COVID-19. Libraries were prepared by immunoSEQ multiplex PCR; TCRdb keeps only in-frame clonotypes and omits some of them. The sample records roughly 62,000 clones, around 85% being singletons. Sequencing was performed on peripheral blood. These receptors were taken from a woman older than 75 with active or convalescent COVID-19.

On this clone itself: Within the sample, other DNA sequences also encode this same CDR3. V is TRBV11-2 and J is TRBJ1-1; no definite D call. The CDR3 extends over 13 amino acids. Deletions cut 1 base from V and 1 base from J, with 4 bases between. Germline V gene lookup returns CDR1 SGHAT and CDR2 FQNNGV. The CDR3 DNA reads TGTGCCAGCAGCTTAGGTCGGAACACTGAAGCTTTCTTT. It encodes CASSLGRNTEAFF.

The CDR3 is CASSYYRAAAYNEQFF. CDR3 DNA sequence: TGTGCCAGCAGCTATTACAGGGCCGCCGCCTACAATGAGCAGTTCTTC. The rearrangement links TRBV7-3 to TRBJ2-1; possible D gene TRBD1, 6 bases. Germline CDR1 is SGHTA and CDR2 is FQGTGA. V lost 4 bases and J lost 2, with 15 bases in between. The CDR3 totals 16 residues.

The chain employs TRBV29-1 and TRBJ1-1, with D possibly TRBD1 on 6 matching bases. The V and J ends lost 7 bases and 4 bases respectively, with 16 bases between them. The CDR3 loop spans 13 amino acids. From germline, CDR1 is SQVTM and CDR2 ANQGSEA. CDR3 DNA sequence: TGCAGCGGGGACATAACGACAGGCACTGAAGCTTTCTTT. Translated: CSGDITTGTEAFF.

CDR3: CASSEASYGYTF. CDR3 coding DNA: TGTGCCAGCAGTGAGGCCTCCTATGGCTACACCTTC. The chain is built from TRBV2 and TRBJ1-2; D is ambiguous. Per germline, CDR1 SNHLY and CDR2 FYNNEI. V lost 3 bases, J lost 4 bases, and 6 bases lay in between. The CDR3 is 12 amino acids.

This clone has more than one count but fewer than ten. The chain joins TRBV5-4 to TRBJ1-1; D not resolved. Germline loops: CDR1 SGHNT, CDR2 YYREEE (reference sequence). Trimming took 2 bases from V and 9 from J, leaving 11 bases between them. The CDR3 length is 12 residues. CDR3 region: CASSLSGFQAFF. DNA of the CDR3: TGTGCCAGCAGCTTATCCGGTTTTCAAGCTTTCTTT.

The CDR3 DNA follows: TGTGCCAGCACCCTCGAAGGGACAGCAAATTCACCCCTCCACTTT. Translated, it gives CASTLEGTANSPLHF. The chain uses TRBV2 and TRBJ1-6, with 7 bases fitting TRBD1. The germline V gene has CDR1 SNHLY and CDR2 FYNNEI. The CDR3 contains 15 residues. V lost 7 bases and J lost 7; bases outside the gene matches: 10.

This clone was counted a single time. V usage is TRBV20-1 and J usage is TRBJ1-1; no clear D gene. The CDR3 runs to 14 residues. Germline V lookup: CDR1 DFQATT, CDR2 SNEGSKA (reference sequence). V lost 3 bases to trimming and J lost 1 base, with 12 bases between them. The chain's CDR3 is CSASGRTKNTEAFF. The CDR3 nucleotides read TGCAGTGCTAGTGGCAGGACTAAGAACACTGAAGCTTTCTTT.

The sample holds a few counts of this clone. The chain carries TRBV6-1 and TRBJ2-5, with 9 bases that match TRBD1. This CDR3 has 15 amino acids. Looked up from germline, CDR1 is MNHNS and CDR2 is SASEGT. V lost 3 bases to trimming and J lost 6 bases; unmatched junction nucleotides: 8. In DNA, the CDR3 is TGTGCCAGCAGTGACCCGGACAGGGGCAGACAGACCCAGTACTTC. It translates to CASSDPDRGRQTQYF.

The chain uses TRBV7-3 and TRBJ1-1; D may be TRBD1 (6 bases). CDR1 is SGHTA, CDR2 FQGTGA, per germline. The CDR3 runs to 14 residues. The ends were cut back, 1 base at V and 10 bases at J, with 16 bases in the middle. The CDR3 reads CASSLRDTHLGAFF. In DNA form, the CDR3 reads TGTGCCAGCAGCTTAAGGGACACACACCTGGGAGCTTTCTTT.

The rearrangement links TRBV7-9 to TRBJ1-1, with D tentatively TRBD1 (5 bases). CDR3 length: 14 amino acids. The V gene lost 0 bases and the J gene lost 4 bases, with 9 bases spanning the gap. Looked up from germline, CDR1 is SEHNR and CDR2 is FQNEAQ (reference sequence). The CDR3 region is CASSLAGGGTEAFF. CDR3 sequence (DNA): TGTGCCAGCAGCTTAGCTGGGGGAGGCACTGAAGCTTTCTTT. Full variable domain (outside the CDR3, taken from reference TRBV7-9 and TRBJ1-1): DTGVSQNPRHKITKRGQNVTFRCDPISEHNRLYWYRQTLGQGPEFLTYFQNEAQLEKSRLLSDRFSAERPKGSFSTLEIQRTEQGDSAMYLCASSLAGGGTEAFFGQGTRLTVV.

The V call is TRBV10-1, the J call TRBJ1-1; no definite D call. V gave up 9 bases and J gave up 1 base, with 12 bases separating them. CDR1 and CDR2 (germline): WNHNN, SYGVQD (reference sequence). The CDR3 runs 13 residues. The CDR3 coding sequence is TGCGCCAGGGCTGACATGGGGAACACTGAAGCTTTCTTT. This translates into CARADMGNTEAFF.

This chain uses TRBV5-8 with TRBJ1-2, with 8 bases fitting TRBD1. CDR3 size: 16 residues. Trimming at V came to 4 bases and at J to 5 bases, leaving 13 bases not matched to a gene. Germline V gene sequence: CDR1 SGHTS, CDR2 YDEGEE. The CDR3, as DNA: TGTGCCAGCAGCCCAAGGACAGGGTCCCAATATTATGGCTACACCTTC. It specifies CASSPRTGSQYYGYTF.

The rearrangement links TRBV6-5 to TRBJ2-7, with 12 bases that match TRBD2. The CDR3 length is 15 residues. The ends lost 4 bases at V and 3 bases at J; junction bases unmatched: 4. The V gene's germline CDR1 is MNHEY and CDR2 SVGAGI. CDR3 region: CASSSWTSGDYEQYF. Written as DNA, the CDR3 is TGTGCCAGCAGTTCTTGGACTAGCGGGGACTACGAGCAGTACTTC.

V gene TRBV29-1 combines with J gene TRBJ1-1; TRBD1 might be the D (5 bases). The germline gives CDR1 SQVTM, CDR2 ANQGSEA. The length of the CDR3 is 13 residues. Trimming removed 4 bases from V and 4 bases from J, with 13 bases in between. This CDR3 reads CSVVDKVGTEAFF. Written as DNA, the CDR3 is TGCAGCGTTGTGGACAAGGTCGGCACTGAAGCTTTCTTT.

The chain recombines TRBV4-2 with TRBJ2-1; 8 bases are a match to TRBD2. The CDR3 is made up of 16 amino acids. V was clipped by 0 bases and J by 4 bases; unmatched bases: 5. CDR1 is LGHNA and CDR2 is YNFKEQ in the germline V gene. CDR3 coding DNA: TGTGCCAGCAGCCAAGAACTAGCGGTTAGTTACAATGAGCAGTTCTTC. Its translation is CASSQELAVSYNEQFF.

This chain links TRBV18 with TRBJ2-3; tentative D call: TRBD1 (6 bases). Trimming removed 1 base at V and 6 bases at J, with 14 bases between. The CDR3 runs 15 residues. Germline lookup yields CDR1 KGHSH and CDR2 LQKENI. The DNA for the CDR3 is TGTGCCAGCTCACCACGAGTGGGGGCGTTGGATACGCAGTATTTT. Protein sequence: CASSPRVGALDTQYF.

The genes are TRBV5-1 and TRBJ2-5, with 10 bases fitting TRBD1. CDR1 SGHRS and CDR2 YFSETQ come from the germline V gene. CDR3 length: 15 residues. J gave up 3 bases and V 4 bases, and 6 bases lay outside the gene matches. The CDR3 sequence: CASSVTGTGEETQYF. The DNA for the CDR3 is TGCGCCAGCAGCGTGACCGGGACAGGGGAAGAGACCCAGTACTTC.

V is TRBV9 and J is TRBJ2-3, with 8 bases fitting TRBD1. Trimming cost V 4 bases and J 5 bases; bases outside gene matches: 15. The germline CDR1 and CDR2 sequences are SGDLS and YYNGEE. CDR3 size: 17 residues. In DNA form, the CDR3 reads TGTGCCAGCAGCCCATGGTTTAGGACAGGGACTGGAGATACGCAGTATTTT. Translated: CASSPWFRTGTGDTQYF.

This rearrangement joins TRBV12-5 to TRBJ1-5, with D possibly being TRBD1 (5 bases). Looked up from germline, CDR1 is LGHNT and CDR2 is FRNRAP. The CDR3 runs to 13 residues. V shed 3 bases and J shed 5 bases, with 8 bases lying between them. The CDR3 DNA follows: TGTGCTAGTGGTTTATCAGGGTATCAGCCCCAGCATTTT. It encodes CASGLSGYQPQHF.